This T cell receptor beta chain was found in a study of T cells after yellow fever vaccination (dated by TCRdb to the late 2010s). A note on the overall study: Libraries from fractions with low cell numbers were prepared with the SMART-Seq v4 Ultra Low Input RNA kit. Bulk TCR alpha and beta repertoires were sequenced longitudinally to track T-cell clones before and after primary and booster YFV17D yellow fever vaccination. Two healthy male donors, one aged 18 to 29 and one aged 30 to 40 years, were included in the cohort. Blood was collected at multiple timepoints before and after primary and secondary immunization, and bulk PBMC replicates and cell subsets were isolated. The investigation overall reported the following: Computational filtering was required because FACS-sorted repertoires could contain abundant contaminating clonotypes from the bulk population. A small fraction of clonotypes appeared in both the CD4 and CD8 compartments, likely as a result of convergent recombination. Most clones expanded after primary vaccination were re-detected after the booster (approximately 96% of CD4 and more than 70% of CD8), suggesting broad memory maintenance. Compared with the primary T-cell response, the secondary T-cell response was faster but weaker, reaching its peak on day 5 rather than on day 15. The study included only two donors, which limits how far the findings can be generalized.

On this clonotype itself: What this receptor recognizes is not known. The record has no base qualities; no much larger clone is one base away.

In light of the paper, this sample's treatment or condition label describes: live attenuated yellow fever vaccine strain. At each blood-draw timepoint, two biological replicates of bulk PBMCs were obtained. A standard Ficoll-Paque protocol was used to isolate PBMCs from peripheral blood. TriZol was used to extract RNA from bulk PBMCs, from CD4 and CD8 fractions, and from dextramer-positive and dextramer-negative fractions. TCR cDNA was made using 5'RACE template switching, a step that added a universal primer site and unique molecular identifiers. Priming of cDNA synthesis was performed from both the TCR alpha and TCR beta constant segments. Library amplification used two PCR steps, and the second PCR step added sample barcodes and sequencing adapters. Libraries were sequenced on Illumina HiSeq 2500 (2x100 bp) or NovaSeq (2x150 bp). In the paper's pipeline: MIGEC was used to demultiplex reads and collapse the reads into UMI consensus sequences, and MiXCR was used for V(D)J alignment. Vaccine-responding clonotypes were identified with edgeR using replicate PBMC samples, with FDR below 0.01 and a log2 fold change above 5 up to day 15 being required. CD4 or CD8 identity was assigned to each bulk clonotype according to whether the clonotype was present at higher abundance in the sequenced CD4 repertoire or the sequenced CD8 repertoire. Using fastp at Q25 and MiXCR, TCRdb reprocessed the public reads and kept productive beta chains. Each CDR3 protein gets just one entry, which takes the most common genes and DNA from the rows behind it. Clone size and V and J calls follow TCRdb, not the original study. In all, the sample holds some 500,000 distinct CDR3 sequences, and about 13% of those were seen once. The leading ten clones occupy around an eighth of the sample.

Its CDR3 holds 12 amino acids, cysteine through phenylalanine. Only the CDR3 part of the read is kept: 36 bases, read in frame from the first base. According to the germline V gene, CDR1 reads MNHEY and CDR2 reads SVGEGT. V gives up 2 bases and J gives up 5 bases, and the segment between their germline ends measures 6 bases. The sequencing here drew on PBMCs, taken on the day of the yellow fever booster vaccination. The origin of this receptor is a young man who received the YFV17D yellow fever vaccine. The chain joins TRBV6-2 or TRBV6-3 to TRBJ2-5; the D segment cannot be called with confidence. The bases are TGTGCCAGCAGTTACGCGGTGGAGACCCAGTACTTC. It specifies CASSYAVETQYF.